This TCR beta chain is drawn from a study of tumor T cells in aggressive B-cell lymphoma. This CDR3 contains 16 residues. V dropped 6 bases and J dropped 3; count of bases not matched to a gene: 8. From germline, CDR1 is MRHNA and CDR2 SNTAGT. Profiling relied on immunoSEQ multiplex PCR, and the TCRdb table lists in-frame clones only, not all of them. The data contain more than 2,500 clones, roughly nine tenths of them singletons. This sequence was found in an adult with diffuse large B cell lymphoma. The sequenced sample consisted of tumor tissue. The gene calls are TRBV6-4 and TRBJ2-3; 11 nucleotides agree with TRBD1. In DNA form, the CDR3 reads TGTGCCAGCAGCCTGGGACAGGGGGGAGGAACAGATACGCAGTATTTT. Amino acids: CASSLGQGGGTDTQYF.